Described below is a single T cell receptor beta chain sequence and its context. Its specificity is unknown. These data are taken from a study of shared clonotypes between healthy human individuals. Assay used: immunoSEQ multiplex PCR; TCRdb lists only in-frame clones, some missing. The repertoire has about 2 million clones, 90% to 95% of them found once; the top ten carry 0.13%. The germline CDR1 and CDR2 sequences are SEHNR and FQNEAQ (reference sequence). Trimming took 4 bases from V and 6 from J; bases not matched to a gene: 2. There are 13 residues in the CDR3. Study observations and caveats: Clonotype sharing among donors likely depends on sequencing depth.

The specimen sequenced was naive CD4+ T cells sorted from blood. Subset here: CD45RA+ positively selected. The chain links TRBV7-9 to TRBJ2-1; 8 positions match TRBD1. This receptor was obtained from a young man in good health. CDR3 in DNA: TGTGCCAGCAGCTCAACAGGGGGCAATGAGCAGTTCTTC. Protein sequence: CASSSTGGNEQFF.